Listed below are T cell receptor beta chains from one sample, sequenced in a study of T cell responses to AZD1222 COVID-19 vaccine. Libraries were prepared by immunoSEQ multiplex PCR; TCRdb keeps only in-frame clonotypes and omits some of them. The sample contains nearly 110,000 clones, 90% to 95% of which appear only once. Source: peripheral blood, taken on day 0 of AZD1222 vaccination. These receptors all stem from an adult in good health. Each CDR3 is given with its conserved first and last residue. Each record gives: D gene, V gene, clone size, J gene, CDR3 protein, CDR3 DNA. A D gene is named only where the DNA matches it firmly. The listing skips clone size in some rows; elsewhere it reads once, few, many or a size class.

D: NA
V: TRBV3-1/TRBV3-2
size: NA
J: TRBJ1-1
CDR3: CASSQLKVTEAFF
DNA: TGTGCCAGCAGCCAATTGAAGGTTACTGAAGCTTTCTTT

D: TRBD1
V: TRBV10-3
size: NA
J: TRBJ1-2
CDR3: CAINPGQGDYGYTF
DNA: TGTGCCATCAACCCGGGACAGGGGGACTATGGCTACACCTTC

D: TRBD1
V: TRBV19
size: few
J: TRBJ2-7
CDR3: CASSMARGSTYEQYF
DNA: TGTGCCAGTAGTATGGCCAGGGGGTCAACCTACGAGCAGTACTTC

D: TRBD1
V: TRBV7-2
size: NA
J: TRBJ2-7
CDR3: CASSPDRATVYEQYF
DNA: TGTGCCAGCAGCCCGGACAGGGCTACCGTCTACGAGCAGTACTTC

D: NA
V: TRBV7-2
size: NA
J: TRBJ1-5
CDR3: CASSPTGGRDQPQHF
DNA: TGTGCCAGCAGCCCTACCGGGGGTCGGGATCAGCCCCAGCATTTT

D: TRBD2
V: TRBV7-2
size: NA
J: TRBJ2-5
CDR3: CASSAGLALRETQYF
DNA: TGTGCCAGCAGCGCAGGACTAGCGCTAAGGGAGACCCAGTACTTC

D: NA
V: TRBV6-1
size: NA
J: TRBJ1-1
CDR3: CASSEVARAFF
DNA: TGTGCCAGCAGTGAAGTGGCTCGGGCTTTCTTT

D: NA
V: TRBV4-2
size: NA
J: TRBJ2-1
CDR3: CASSPNDLAWNEQFF
DNA: TGTGCCAGCAGCCCCAATGATCTGGCGTGGAATGAGCAGTTCTTC

D: TRBD2
V: TRBV5-6
size: NA
J: TRBJ2-3
CDR3: CASSPLGTSGGLETQYF
DNA: TGTGCCAGCAGTCCTTTAGGTACTAGCGGGGGATTGGAGACGCAGTATTTT

D: TRBD1
V: TRBV2
size: NA
J: TRBJ1-1
CDR3: CASLTGANTEAFF
DNA: TGTGCCAGTTTGACAGGGGCAAACACTGAAGCTTTCTTT

D: NA
V: TRBV7-6
size: NA
J: TRBJ1-1
CDR3: CASSQMNTEAFF
DNA: TGTGCCAGCAGCCAAATGAACACTGAAGCTTTCTTT

D: NA
V: TRBV7-8
size: NA
J: TRBJ2-7
CDR3: CASSLAVTSYEQYF
DNA: TGTGCCAGCAGCTTAGCGGTGACCTCCTACGAGCAGTACTTC

D: TRBD1
V: TRBV3-1/TRBV3-2
size: NA
J: TRBJ2-7
CDR3: CASSQYPGGEQYF
DNA: TGTGCCAGCAGCCAGTACCCAGGGGGTGAGCAGTACTTC

D: TRBD2
V: TRBV5-1
size: NA
J: TRBJ2-1
CDR3: CASSSGLAGGFNEQFF
DNA: TGCGCCAGCAGCTCCGGACTAGCGGGGGGGTTCAATGAGCAGTTCTTC

D: NA
V: TRBV12-3/TRBV12-4
size: NA
J: TRBJ1-2
CDR3: CASKGTFRGGYTF
DNA: TGTGCCAGCAAAGGGACTTTCCGCGGTGGCTACACCTTC

D: NA
V: TRBV7-2
size: NA
J: TRBJ1-3
CDR3: CASSPPGDSGNTIYF
DNA: TGTGCCAGCAGCCCACCAGGGGATTCGGGAAACACCATATATTTT

D: TRBD1
V: TRBV12-3/TRBV12-4
size: NA
J: TRBJ2-1
CDR3: CASSFRGNEQFF
DNA: TGTGCCAGCAGTTTCAGGGGGAATGAGCAGTTCTTC

D: TRBD1
V: TRBV6-5
size: NA
J: TRBJ2-1
CDR3: CASRPPGQGYNEQFF
DNA: TGTGCCAGCAGGCCTCCGGGACAGGGTTACAATGAGCAGTTCTTC

D: NA
V: TRBV6-9
size: NA
J: TRBJ1-1
CDR3: CASSKFRVAETNTEAFF
DNA: TGTGCCAGCAGTAAATTTCGGGTCGCAGAAACTAACACTGAAGCTTTCTTT

D: TRBD2
V: TRBV9
size: NA
J: TRBJ2-3
CDR3: CASSPRVAGGGTDTQYF
DNA: TGTGCCAGCAGCCCCCGGGTAGCGGGGGGAGGCACAGATACGCAGTATTTT

D: NA
V: TRBV5-1
size: NA
J: TRBJ2-7
CDR3: CASSPGYEQYF
DNA: TGCGCCAGCAGTCCGGGATACGAGCAGTACTTC

D: NA
V: TRBV29-1
size: once
J: TRBJ1-1
CDR3: CSTGGGLNTEAFF
DNA: TGCAGCACTGGGGGCGGACTGAACACTGAAGCTTTCTTT

D: TRBD2
V: TRBV9
size: NA
J: TRBJ2-3
CDR3: CASSVQSGGIDTQYF
DNA: TGTGCCAGCAGCGTACAGAGCGGGGGTATTGATACGCAGTATTTT

D: NA
V: TRBV6-5
size: NA
J: TRBJ2-5
CDR3: CASSYGTASRETQYF
DNA: TGTGCCAGCAGTTACGGGACCGCCTCCCGGGAGACCCAGTACTTC

D: NA
V: TRBV7-9
size: NA
J: TRBJ1-1
CDR3: CASSLVQGGTEAFF
DNA: TGTGCCAGCAGCTTAGTGCAGGGCGGGACTGAAGCTTTCTTT

D: TRBD1
V: TRBV7-9
size: NA
J: TRBJ1-2
CDR3: CASSLGRTGGAGGYTF
DNA: TGTGCCAGCAGCTTAGGTAGGACAGGGGGCGCAGGAGGCTACACCTTC

D: NA
V: TRBV3-1/TRBV3-2
size: NA
J: TRBJ1-1
CDR3: CASSQDHAGDTEAFF
DNA: TGTGCCAGCAGCCAAGATCATGCAGGGGACACTGAAGCTTTCTTT

D: NA
V: TRBV6-1
size: NA
J: TRBJ1-3
CDR3: CASSPDRHRIF
DNA: TGTGCCAGCAGTCCCGACAGGCACCGAATTTTT

D: NA
V: TRBV4-1
size: NA
J: TRBJ2-3
CDR3: CASSQEAYTQYF
DNA: TGCGCCAGCAGCCAAGAAGCCTATACGCAGTATTTT

D: NA
V: TRBV6-5
size: NA
J: TRBJ1-2
CDR3: CASSQALAGAYGYTF
DNA: TGTGCCAGCAGCCAAGCGTTGGCGGGCGCCTATGGCTACACCTTC

D: NA
V: TRBV6-4
size: NA
J: TRBJ2-3
CDR3: CASSDPYTDTQYF
DNA: TGTGCCAGCAGTGACCCTTACACAGATACGCAGTATTTT

D: NA
V: TRBV5-5
size: NA
J: TRBJ1-5
CDR3: CASSRYDGNQPQHF
DNA: TGTGCCAGCAGCCGGTACGACGGTAATCAGCCCCAGCATTTT

D: NA
V: TRBV7-2
size: NA
J: TRBJ2-2
CDR3: CASSLRRAGPGTGELFF
DNA: TGTGCCAGCAGCTTAAGGCGTGCGGGGCCGGGCACCGGGGAGCTGTTTTTT

D: NA
V: TRBV19
size: NA
J: TRBJ1-3
CDR3: CASSTGGNTIYF
DNA: TGTGCCAGTAGTACCGGAGGAAACACCATATATTTT

D: NA
V: TRBV12-3/TRBV12-4
size: NA
J: TRBJ2-5
CDR3: CASSSQETQYF
DNA: TGTGCCAGCAGTTCTCAAGAGACCCAGTACTTC

D: NA
V: TRBV6-2/TRBV6-3
size: few
J: TRBJ1-6
CDR3: CASSYEGNSPLHF
DNA: TGTGCCAGCAGTTACGAAGGGAATTCACCCCTCCACTTT

D: TRBD1
V: TRBV7-2
size: NA
J: TRBJ2-7
CDR3: CASSSGTGTYEQYF
DNA: TGTGCCAGCAGCTCCGGGACAGGGACCTACGAGCAGTACTTC

D: TRBD2
V: TRBV10-3
size: once
J: TRBJ2-6
CDR3: CAISELLAGLSGANVLTF
DNA: TGTGCCATCAGTGAGTTGTTAGCGGGGCTCTCTGGGGCCAACGTCCTGACTTTC

D: NA
V: TRBV7-9
size: NA
J: TRBJ1-4
CDR3: CASSLTGRRRNEKLFF
DNA: TGTGCCAGCAGCTTAACAGGGCGGAGGCGAAATGAAAAACTGTTTTTT

D: NA
V: TRBV5-1
size: NA
J: TRBJ1-2
CDR3: CASRLTTSLNYGYTF
DNA: TGCGCCAGCCGCTTAACCACCTCATTAAACTATGGCTACACCTTC

D: NA
V: TRBV27
size: NA
J: TRBJ1-6
CDR3: CASSFLVQDSPLHF
DNA: TGTGCCAGCAGTTTCCTTGTCCAGGATTCACCCCTCCACTTT

D: TRBD1
V: TRBV10-2
size: NA
J: TRBJ1-2
CDR3: CASRLDRGYGYTF
DNA: TGCGCCAGCAGATTAGACAGGGGGTATGGCTACACCTTC

D: NA
V: TRBV15
size: NA
J: TRBJ2-7
CDR3: CATSSPPGPRTYEQYF
DNA: TGTGCCACCAGCAGTCCCCCCGGACCGAGGACCTACGAGCAGTACTTC

D: NA
V: TRBV7-2
size: NA
J: TRBJ2-7
CDR3: CASSFEFGPTHEQYF
DNA: TGTGCCAGCAGCTTCGAGTTCGGCCCTACGCACGAGCAGTACTTC

D: TRBD1
V: TRBV23-1
size: once
J: TRBJ2-7
CDR3: CASSQSDRGCYEQYF
DNA: TGCGCCAGCAGTCAATCCGACAGGGGGTGCTACGAGCAGTACTTC